What follows is one TCR beta chain and its context. This sample stems from a study of Ad26.COV2.S vaccination and SARS-CoV-2 variants. As for treatment: roughly 18 received Ad26.COV2.S at low or high dose, single or two shots; about 5 received placebo; per-sample allocation not given. Samples were taken on day 63 after the first vaccine or placebo injection. TCRdb's copy holds only in-frame clones and misses some; the assay was immunoSEQ multiplex PCR. The sample records approximately 500,000 clones, around 88% being singletons. This TCR was recovered from a person aged 18-65 years who received the Ad26.COV2.S COVID-19 vaccine or a placebo. Sequencing used peripheral blood, obtained in a trial of Ad26.COV2.S vaccine versus placebo.

CDR3 bases: TGTGCCAGCTGTTGGGACAAGTATCAGCCCCAGCATTTT. Protein sequence: CASCWDKYQPQHF. The V gene is TRBV6-5, the J gene TRBJ1-5, with D maybe TRBD1 (6 bases). Germline loops: CDR1 MNHEY, CDR2 SVGAGI. The length of the CDR3 is 13 residues. Trimming took off 8 bases at V and 5 bases at J, with 13 bases between the two ends.